This entry lists 15 T cell receptor beta chains sequenced from one sample in a study of T cell repertoires in cytomegalovirus infection. TCRdb analysed the reads with MiXCR anew, one entry per CDR3 protein. The sample contains fewer than 400,000 distinct CDR3 sequences, 18% of which appear only once. Input material: PBMCs. The receptors come from a human donor in good health (CMV status not recorded). Some clones in this sample may be carry-over from other donors' samples.

This CDR3 reads CASSQREGQHTDTQYF. The CDR3 DNA follows: TGTGCCAGCAGTCAACGAGAAGGACAGCACACAGATACGCAGTATTTT. The chain joins TRBV2 to TRBJ2-3, with TRBD1 as a possible D gene (6 bases). This CDR3 region has 16 residues. Trimming removed 5 bases at V and 2 bases at J, with 17 bases between. Germline V gene data show CDR1 as SNHLY and CDR2 as FYNNEI.

This clonotype was seen a handful of times. DNA of the CDR3: TGTGCCAGCAGGGACAGCATTCTACCTAATTCACCCCTCCACTTT. Its translation: CASRDSILPNSPLHF. This sequence joins TRBV12-3 or TRBV12-4 and TRBJ1-6, with a tentative D call TRBD1 (6 bases). V lost 6 bases, J lost 6 bases, and 15 bases lay in between. CDR3 length equals 15 residues.

This clonotype was counted between two and nine times. The chain has TRBV28 and TRBJ1-3; D is undetermined. Germline V gene data show CDR1 as MDHEN and CDR2 as SYDVKM. This CDR3 is built from 16 residues. Trimming took off 5 bases at V and 0 bases at J, with 14 bases between the two ends. CDR3 residues: CASSPWTVSSGNTIYF. CDR3 nucleotides: TGTGCCAGCAGTCCCTGGACCGTGAGCTCTGGAAACACCATATATTTT.

This clonotype was recorded a few times. The chain uses TRBV10-3 and TRBJ1-2, with TRBD1 matching over 10 bases. V gave up 6 bases and J gave up 6 bases; unmatched junction bases: 4. Germline V CDR1 and CDR2: ENHRY, SYGVKD. The CDR3 totals 13 residues. This CDR3 is CAIRPTGGDGYTF. In DNA form, the CDR3 reads TGTGCCATCAGACCGACAGGGGGCGATGGCTACACCTTC.

As regards this clonotype: A read error may explain this, as a much larger clone is one base away. In nucleotides, the CDR3 is TGTACCAGCGGTAAGCGGGAGCGGTCCTACAATGAGCAGTTCTTC. Protein product: CTSGKRERSYNEQFF. This rearrangement joins TRBV7-2 to TRBJ2-1; 8 positions match TRBD2. The germline CDR1 and CDR2 sequences are SGHTA and FQGNSA. With 8 bases clipped from V and 1 base from J, the junction kept 7 bases outside the gene matches. The CDR3 has 15 amino acids.

This clonotype has more than one count but fewer than ten. This rearrangement joins TRBV2 to TRBJ1-4; D gene unclear. CDR1 is SNHLY and CDR2 is FYNNEI in the germline V gene. CDR3 length: 13 amino acids. Trimming removed 9 bases from V and 0 bases from J, with 8 bases in between. CDR3 DNA: TGTGCCAGTTACAGTGCAACTAATGAAAAACTGTTTTTT. This codes for CASYSATNEKLFF.

The chain is built from TRBV2 and TRBJ2-3, with D maybe TRBD2 (6 bases). Germline V gene data show CDR1 as SNHLY and CDR2 as FYNNEI. Deletions cut 4 bases from V and 7 bases from J, with 12 bases between. The CDR3 length is 13 residues. The CDR3 nucleotides are TGTGCCAGCAGTGTCCGACTAGAGAATACGCAGTATTTT. It yields the protein CASSVRLENTQYF.

The rearrangement links TRBV2 to TRBJ1-6, with D unresolved. The CDR3 consists of 12 residues. Germline V gene data show CDR1 as SNHLY and CDR2 as FYNNEI. V was cut by 7 bases and J by 5 bases, with 6 bases left in between. The CDR3, as DNA: TGTGCCAGCAACGGGGATAATTCACCCCTCCACTTT. Translating it yields CASNGDNSPLHF.

The chain carries TRBV7-8 and TRBJ2-4; 8 nucleotides line up with TRBD1. The CDR3 loop spans 17 amino acids. The V and J ends lost 5 bases and 2 bases, in that order; junction bases with no gene match: 11. Per germline, CDR1 SGHVS and CDR2 FQNEAQ. CDR3 nucleotides: TGTGCCAGCAGCGCCGGACAGGGAATGTACTCCAAAAACATTCAGTACTTC. This sequence encodes CASSAGQGMYSKNIQYF. Combining the CDR3 with reference TRBV7-8 and TRBJ2-4 gives the whole variable domain GAGVSQSPRYKVAKRGQDVALRCDPISGHVSLFWYQQALGQGPEFLTYFQNEAQLDKSGLPSDRFFAERPEGSVSTLKIQRTQQEDSAVYLCASSAGQGMYSKNIQYFGAGTRLSVL.

This chain uses TRBV28 with TRBJ2-5, with no clear D. CDR1 is MDHEN, CDR2 SYDVKM, per germline. This CDR3 is 12 amino acids long. V dropped 5 bases and J dropped 7 bases, with 11 bases sitting between them. For the CDR3, the DNA is TGTGCCAGCAGTCCCCCGACGGTGACCCAGTACTTC. Translating it yields CASSPPTVTQYF.

As to this clonotype: Germline and junction disagree at one end, which may indicate a read error. The chain employs TRBV3-1 and TRBJ1-2; D uncertain. Germline lookup yields CDR1 LGHDT and CDR2 YNNKEL (reference sequence). The CDR3 spans 12 residues. The chain's CDR3 is CVSSDPGSGYTF. The CDR3 nucleotides read TGTGTCAGCAGCGACCCGGGGAGCGGCTACACCTTC.

The genes are TRBV11-2 and TRBJ1-1; D unclear. CDR1 and CDR2 from the germline V gene are SGHAT and FQNNGV. The CDR3 covers 17 residues. Trimming took off 5 bases at V and 0 bases at J, with 19 bases between the two ends. The CDR3 DNA reads TGTGCCAGCAGCCCCCACGGGTTAGCAGATATGAACACTGAAGCTTTCTTT. Its translation is CASSPHGLADMNTEAFF.

The V and J genes are TRBV19 and TRBJ2-6, with D unclear. V lost 9 bases to trimming and J lost 0 bases, with 15 bases between them. Per the germline V gene, CDR1 is LNHDA and CDR2 is SQIVND (reference sequence). The CDR3 runs to 16 residues. CDR3 coding DNA: TGTGCCAGCCTAGGCACGGCGAGCTCTGGGGCCAACGTCCTGACTTTC. Translated: CASLGTASSGANVLTF.

This clonotype was observed many times. The gene calls are TRBV12-3 or TRBV12-4 and TRBJ1-1; the D gene is possibly TRBD1 (5 bases). Trimming cost V 5 bases and J 5 bases, with 9 bases left between them. The CDR3 has 12 residues. The DNA of the CDR3 is TGTGCCAGCAGTCGCCCAGGGACTGAAGCTTTCTTT. Translation: CASSRPGTEAFF.

This clonotype occurred many times. The DNA of the CDR3 is TGTGCCAGCAGCAGAGAACCGACCTACAATGAGCAGTTCTTC. Translating it yields CASSREPTYNEQFF. This chain joins TRBV11-2 and TRBJ2-1; D remains ambiguous. Trimming removed 5 bases at V and 2 bases at J, with 10 bases between. The CDR3 runs to 14 residues. CDR1 SGHAT and CDR2 FQNNGV come from the germline V gene.